A selection of T cell receptor beta chains follows, all from one sample in a study of T cell repertoires in cytomegalovirus infection. TCRdb reprocessed the reads with MiXCR, giving one entry per CDR3 protein. This sample has under 200,000 distinct CDR3 sequences, with nearly 9.5% found just once. Sequencing input: PBMCs. The receptor source for this set is a human donor in good health (CMV status not recorded). Some clones in this sample may be carry-over from other donors' samples. Each CDR3 is given with its conserved first and last residue. The order of the fields is clone size, J gene, V gene, D gene, CDR3 protein, CDR3 DNA. The D gene is left open where the match is weak. Only part of the rows carry a size: once, few, many, or a class if the clone is expanded.

abundance: -; j_gene: TRBJ1-6; v_gene: TRBV10-3; d_gene: -; CDR3aa: CAISESMGSNSPLHF; CDR3nt: TGTGCCATCAGTGAGTCGATGGGCAGTAATTCACCCCTCCACTTT
abundance: few; j_gene: TRBJ2-5; v_gene: TRBV28; d_gene: -; CDR3aa: CASSTEVVETQYF; CDR3nt: TGTGCCAGCAGTACGGAAGTAGTCGAGACCCAGTACTTC
abundance: many; j_gene: TRBJ1-3; v_gene: TRBV7-2; d_gene: -; CDR3aa: CASSLRTGAGNTIYF; CDR3nt: TGTGCCAGCAGCTTGCGTACGGGGGCTGGAAACACCATATATTTT
abundance: many; j_gene: TRBJ2-5; v_gene: TRBV11-2; d_gene: TRBD2; CDR3aa: CASSPYRLAGGGETQYF; CDR3nt: TGTGCCAGCAGCCCTTACCGACTAGCGGGGGGGGGTGAGACCCAGTACTTC
abundance: few; j_gene: TRBJ2-2; v_gene: TRBV6-5; d_gene: TRBD1; CDR3aa: CASDRGTGELFF; CDR3nt: TGTGCCAGCGACAGGGGCACCGGGGAGCTGTTTTTT
abundance: few; j_gene: TRBJ2-4; v_gene: TRBV12-3/TRBV12-4; d_gene: -; CDR3aa: CASSPYRPEAKNIQYF; CDR3nt: TGTGCCAGCAGTCCATACCGACCGGAGGCCAAAAACATTCAGTACTTC
abundance: few; j_gene: TRBJ2-3; v_gene: TRBV5-1; d_gene: -; CDR3aa: CASSLERDTDTQYF; CDR3nt: TGCGCCAGCAGCTTGGAAAGGGACACAGATACGCAGTATTTT
abundance: many; j_gene: TRBJ2-3; v_gene: TRBV5-4; d_gene: -; CDR3aa: CASSLDRGLTDTQYF; CDR3nt: TGTGCCAGCAGCTTGGATCGAGGCCTCACAGATACGCAGTATTTT
abundance: -; j_gene: TRBJ1-4; v_gene: TRBV7-8; d_gene: TRBD1; CDR3aa: CASSSRTGETNEKLFF; CDR3nt: TGTGCCAGCAGCTCTCGGACAGGGGAAACTAATGAAAAACTGTTTTTT
abundance: -; j_gene: TRBJ2-3; v_gene: TRBV4-3; d_gene: -; CDR3aa: CASSQDYSDTQYF; CDR3nt: TGCGCCAGCAGCCAAGATTACTCAGATACGCAGTATTTT
abundance: many; j_gene: TRBJ2-5; v_gene: TRBV7-6; d_gene: -; CDR3aa: CASSLNLGKQETQYF; CDR3nt: TGTGCCAGCAGCTTAAATCTAGGGAAGCAAGAGACCCAGTACTTC
abundance: many; j_gene: TRBJ2-3; v_gene: TRBV20-1; d_gene: -; CDR3aa: CSARVGGTFTDTQYF; CDR3nt: TGCAGTGCTAGAGTAGGGGGGACGTTCACAGATACGCAGTATTTT
abundance: few; j_gene: TRBJ2-7; v_gene: TRBV20-1; d_gene: TRBD1; CDR3aa: CSAKTGAYEQYF; CDR3nt: TGCAGTGCTAAAACAGGGGCCTACGAGCAGTACTTC
abundance: few; j_gene: TRBJ2-5; v_gene: TRBV30; d_gene: -; CDR3aa: CAWGLHLRETQYF; CDR3nt: TGTGCCTGGGGACTACACCTCCGAGAGACCCAGTACTTC
abundance: few; j_gene: TRBJ1-6; v_gene: TRBV30; d_gene: -; CDR3aa: CAWTPSVEGSPLHF; CDR3nt: TGTGCCTGGACCCCGTCAGTGGAAGGTTCACCCCTCCACTTT
abundance: few; j_gene: TRBJ2-1; v_gene: TRBV6-6; d_gene: -; CDR3aa: CASSYESWVDEQFF; CDR3nt: TGTGCCAGCAGTTACGAGAGCTGGGTCGATGAGCAGTTCTTC
abundance: -; j_gene: TRBJ2-7; v_gene: TRBV29-1; d_gene: TRBD1; CDR3aa: CSVYRGGEQYF; CDR3nt: TGCAGCGTTTACAGGGGTGGCGAGCAGTACTTC
abundance: many; j_gene: TRBJ1-4; v_gene: TRBV7-2; d_gene: -; CDR3aa: CASSRDGFEEKLFF; CDR3nt: TGTGCCAGCAGTCGGGACGGATTCGAGGAAAAACTGTTTTTT
abundance: -; j_gene: TRBJ2-7; v_gene: TRBV19; d_gene: TRBD1; CDR3aa: CASRHGGQGDYEQYF; CDR3nt: TGTGCCAGTAGACACGGGGGACAGGGGGACTACGAGCAGTACTTC
abundance: few; j_gene: TRBJ2-7; v_gene: TRBV7-7; d_gene: -; CDR3aa: CASSLALGSEQYF; CDR3nt: TGTGCCAGCAGCTTAGCGCTGGGGAGCGAGCAGTACTTC
abundance: many; j_gene: TRBJ2-7; v_gene: TRBV7-2; d_gene: TRBD1; CDR3aa: CASSLADRGSYEQYF; CDR3nt: TGTGCCAGCAGCTTAGCGGACAGGGGCTCCTACGAGCAGTACTTC
abundance: many; j_gene: TRBJ2-2; v_gene: TRBV6-2/TRBV6-3; d_gene: -; CDR3aa: CASSYFNRNTGELFF; CDR3nt: TGTGCCAGCAGTTACTTTAACCGAAACACCGGGGAGCTGTTTTTT
abundance: medium-sized; j_gene: TRBJ2-2; v_gene: TRBV7-2; d_gene: -; CDR3aa: CASSPLTGMNTGELFF; CDR3nt: TGTGCCAGCAGCCCCCTGACCGGGATGAACACCGGGGAGCTGTTTTTT
abundance: many; j_gene: TRBJ2-1; v_gene: TRBV7-2; d_gene: TRBD2; CDR3aa: CASSLAWTSGNNEQFF; CDR3nt: TGTGCCAGCAGCTTAGCCTGGACTAGCGGTAACAATGAGCAGTTCTTC
abundance: -; j_gene: TRBJ1-2; v_gene: TRBV12-3/TRBV12-4; d_gene: TRBD1; CDR3aa: CASSQGAPYGYTF; CDR3nt: TGTGCCAGCAGTCAGGGGGCCCCCTATGGCTACACCTTC
abundance: many; j_gene: TRBJ2-5; v_gene: TRBV28; d_gene: TRBD1; CDR3aa: CASRSGQGAGETQYF; CDR3nt: TGTGCCAGCAGATCGGGACAGGGGGCTGGAGAGACCCAGTACTTC
abundance: many; j_gene: TRBJ2-6; v_gene: TRBV7-3; d_gene: -; CDR3aa: CASSAGPGPGANVLTF; CDR3nt: TGTGCCAGCAGCGCAGGTCCGGGGCCTGGGGCCAACGTCCTGACTTTC
abundance: many; j_gene: TRBJ2-5; v_gene: TRBV7-7; d_gene: -; CDR3aa: CASSLGLTETQYF; CDR3nt: TGTGCTAGCAGCTTAGGACTGACAGAGACCCAGTACTTC
abundance: -; j_gene: TRBJ1-5; v_gene: TRBV27; d_gene: -; CDR3aa: CASRPSSSNQPQHF; CDR3nt: TGTGCCAGCAGGCCGTCTAGTAGCAATCAGCCCCAGCATTTT
abundance: many; j_gene: TRBJ2-2; v_gene: TRBV11-2; d_gene: -; CDR3aa: CASSGPGLPNGELFF; CDR3nt: TGTGCCAGCAGCGGGCCGGGACTTCCCAACGGGGAGCTGTTTTTT
abundance: many; j_gene: TRBJ1-4; v_gene: TRBV15; d_gene: -; CDR3aa: CATSSDRRNEKLFF; CDR3nt: TGTGCCACCAGCTCGGACAGACGGAATGAAAAACTGTTTTTT
abundance: -; j_gene: TRBJ2-7; v_gene: TRBV5-1; d_gene: TRBD2; CDR3aa: CASSLDASGSIYEQYF; CDR3nt: TGCGCCAGCAGCTTGGATGCTAGCGGGAGTATCTACGAGCAGTACTTC
abundance: -; j_gene: TRBJ2-1; v_gene: TRBV29-1; d_gene: TRBD2; CDR3aa: CSVEETPTTLAGAEEQFF; CDR3nt: TGCAGCGTTGAAGAGACACCAACAACGCTAGCGGGAGCTGAAGAGCAGTTCTTC
abundance: many; j_gene: TRBJ1-1; v_gene: TRBV7-2; d_gene: TRBD1; CDR3aa: CASRTGTVNTEAFF; CDR3nt: TGTGCCAGCAGAACCGGGACAGTTAACACTGAAGCTTTCTTT
abundance: few; j_gene: TRBJ2-2; v_gene: TRBV28; d_gene: -; CDR3aa: CASRPTGSNTGELFF; CDR3nt: TGTGCCAGCAGACCAACAGGATCGAACACCGGGGAGCTGTTTTTT
abundance: -; j_gene: TRBJ2-2; v_gene: TRBV9; d_gene: TRBD2; CDR3aa: CASSAWGREGSTGELFF; CDR3nt: TGTGCCAGCAGCGCCTGGGGGCGGGAGGGCAGTACCGGGGAGCTGTTTTTT
abundance: -; j_gene: TRBJ1-2; v_gene: TRBV18; d_gene: -; CDR3aa: CASSPEERSGGYTF; CDR3nt: TGTGCCAGCTCACCGGAGGAGCGGTCTGGTGGCTACACCTTC